This is a list of T cell receptor beta chains from one sample in a study of beta chain features in type 1 diabetes. TCRdb's copy holds only in-frame clones and misses some; the assay was immunoSEQ multiplex PCR. The table records 200,000 to 300,000 clones, roughly two thirds of them present only once. Material: naive CD4+ T cells from blood. All receptors come from a man under 40 in good health. CDR3s include the opening cysteine and the closing phenylalanine or tryptophan. The D gene is left open where the match is weak. A clone size is listed for some rows: how often the clone was seen (once, few, many), or a class if it is expanded.

d_gene: TRBD1; v_gene: TRBV7-9; j_gene: TRBJ2-3; abundance: once; CDR3nt: TGTGCCAGCAGCTCGACAGGGGGATCTAGCACAGATACGCAGTATTTT; CDR3aa: CASSSTGGSSTDTQYF
d_gene: .; v_gene: TRBV29-1; j_gene: TRBJ2-2; abundance: .; CDR3nt: TGCAGCGTCGGACTACTTAACACCGGGGAGCTGTTTTTT; CDR3aa: CSVGLLNTGELFF
d_gene: .; v_gene: TRBV7-2; j_gene: TRBJ2-5; abundance: .; CDR3nt: TGTGCCAGCAGCTTTTCCAGATTAGAGACCCAGTACTTC; CDR3aa: CASSFSRLETQYF
d_gene: .; v_gene: TRBV30; j_gene: TRBJ2-1; abundance: .; CDR3nt: TGTGCCTGGACCCCGGACTACAATGAGCAGTTCTTC; CDR3aa: CAWTPDYNEQFF
d_gene: TRBD1; v_gene: TRBV6-5; j_gene: TRBJ1-5; abundance: few; CDR3nt: TGTGCCAGCAGGGGGACAGGGAGCAATCAGCCCCAGCATTTT; CDR3aa: CASRGTGSNQPQHF
d_gene: .; v_gene: TRBV29-1; j_gene: TRBJ2-7; abundance: few; CDR3nt: TGCAGCGTTAAACAGGTATACGAGCAGTACTTC; CDR3aa: CSVKQVYEQYF
d_gene: .; v_gene: TRBV18; j_gene: TRBJ2-1; abundance: .; CDR3nt: TGTGCCAGCTCGGGGAATGTCTACAATGAGCAGTTCTTC; CDR3aa: CASSGNVYNEQFF
d_gene: .; v_gene: TRBV30; j_gene: TRBJ2-1; abundance: once; CDR3nt: TGTGCCTGGAGTGTAGTAACCCGGGGGCAGTTCTTC; CDR3aa: CAWSVVTRGQFF
d_gene: TRBD1; v_gene: TRBV5-1; j_gene: TRBJ2-7; abundance: .; CDR3nt: TGCGCCAGCAGCAGGACAGGGTCTGGCTACGAGCAGTACTTC; CDR3aa: CASSRTGSGYEQYF
d_gene: .; v_gene: TRBV7-9; j_gene: TRBJ2-5; abundance: .; CDR3nt: TGTGCCAGCAGCTTAGTATCGGAGACCCAGTACTTC; CDR3aa: CASSLVSETQYF
d_gene: TRBD2; v_gene: TRBV30; j_gene: TRBJ2-7; abundance: .; CDR3nt: TGTGCCTGGAGACCCTTTTGGGCGGGAGGGGGCTACGAGCAGTACTTC; CDR3aa: CAWRPFWAGGGYEQYF
d_gene: .; v_gene: TRBV15; j_gene: TRBJ2-3; abundance: once; CDR3nt: TGTGCCACCAGCAGAGATGCCAGGAGCACAGATACGCAGTATTTT; CDR3aa: CATSRDARSTDTQYF
d_gene: .; v_gene: TRBV7-9; j_gene: TRBJ2-5; abundance: once; CDR3nt: TGTGCCATCCCCGGTAGGGGCAGAGAGACCCAGTACTTC; CDR3aa: CAIPGRGRETQYF
d_gene: .; v_gene: TRBV9; j_gene: TRBJ2-1; abundance: .; CDR3nt: TGTGCCAGCAGCACCACAGGGACTACCTACAATGAGCAGTTCTTC; CDR3aa: CASSTTGTTYNEQFF
d_gene: TRBD1; v_gene: TRBV29-1; j_gene: TRBJ1-5; abundance: few; CDR3nt: TGCAGCGCCGCCGGGACAGAGAATCAGCCCCAGCATTTT; CDR3aa: CSAAGTENQPQHF
d_gene: TRBD2; v_gene: TRBV28; j_gene: TRBJ2-5; abundance: .; CDR3nt: TGTGCCAGCAGTCCGACGGGACTAGCGGGAGGGCCGAAGACCCAGTACTTC; CDR3aa: CASSPTGLAGGPKTQYF
d_gene: .; v_gene: TRBV4-3; j_gene: TRBJ2-7; abundance: few; CDR3nt: TGCGCCAGCAGCCAAGATATCACTAGCTCTTACGAGCAGTACTTC; CDR3aa: CASSQDITSSYEQYF
d_gene: .; v_gene: TRBV18; j_gene: TRBJ2-7; abundance: .; CDR3nt: TGTGCCAGCTCACCGTCCGAGGGTTACGAGCAGTACTTC; CDR3aa: CASSPSEGYEQYF
d_gene: .; v_gene: TRBV15; j_gene: TRBJ2-7; abundance: few; CDR3nt: TGTGCCACCAGCAGAGATCGGGAGTACGAGCAGTACTTC; CDR3aa: CATSRDREYEQYF
d_gene: TRBD2; v_gene: TRBV30; j_gene: TRBJ2-7; abundance: .; CDR3nt: TGTGCCTGGCGAGCGGGGGGCTCCTACGAGCAGTACTTC; CDR3aa: CAWRAGGSYEQYF
d_gene: .; v_gene: TRBV30; j_gene: TRBJ2-1; abundance: .; CDR3nt: TGTGCCTGGAGCATGGATGGGCCGGAGCAGTTCTTC; CDR3aa: CAWSMDGPEQFF
d_gene: .; v_gene: TRBV30; j_gene: TRBJ2-1; abundance: .; CDR3nt: TGTGCCTGGAGTGCGTCAAGGGAGCAGTTCTTC; CDR3aa: CAWSASREQFF
d_gene: .; v_gene: TRBV30; j_gene: TRBJ1-2; abundance: .; CDR3nt: TGTGCAGAGGGAAACTATGGCTACACCTTC; CDR3aa: CAEGNYGYTF
d_gene: .; v_gene: TRBV6-5; j_gene: TRBJ2-1; abundance: .; CDR3nt: TGTGCCAGCCGCGGGACGAGGACTGGCCACAATGAGCAGTTCTTC; CDR3aa: CASRGTRTGHNEQFF
d_gene: .; v_gene: TRBV18; j_gene: TRBJ2-3; abundance: once; CDR3nt: TGTGCCAGCTCACTCCGTCGGGAGAGGAGCACAGATACGCAGTATTTT; CDR3aa: CASSLRRERSTDTQYF
d_gene: .; v_gene: TRBV25-1; j_gene: TRBJ2-1; abundance: .; CDR3nt: TGTGCCAGCAGTGAAGGAACAGGGCAGTTCTTC; CDR3aa: CASSEGTGQFF
d_gene: TRBD1; v_gene: TRBV30; j_gene: TRBJ2-7; abundance: few; CDR3nt: TGTGCCTGGAGCCCTCGCGCGGGACAGGGGCCCTCCTACGAGCAGTACTTC; CDR3aa: CAWSPRAGQGPSYEQYF
d_gene: .; v_gene: TRBV4-3; j_gene: TRBJ2-3; abundance: few; CDR3nt: TGCGCCAGCAGCCAAGCACCGGAGCGGCAAGATACGCAGTATTTT; CDR3aa: CASSQAPERQDTQYF
d_gene: .; v_gene: TRBV5-4; j_gene: TRBJ2-1; abundance: .; CDR3nt: TGTGCCAGCAGCTTGATAACCGCAGCCTACAATGAGCAGTTCTTC; CDR3aa: CASSLITAAYNEQFF
d_gene: .; v_gene: TRBV5-1; j_gene: TRBJ2-7; abundance: .; CDR3nt: TGCGCCAGCAGCTTGACCCATGTATGGGCTTCCTACGAGCAGTACTTC; CDR3aa: CASSLTHVWASYEQYF
d_gene: .; v_gene: TRBV5-6; j_gene: TRBJ2-4; abundance: .; CDR3nt: TGTGCCAGCAGCTTGGATTCGGGAGCCAAAAACATTCAGTACTTC; CDR3aa: CASSLDSGAKNIQYF
d_gene: .; v_gene: TRBV18; j_gene: TRBJ2-5; abundance: .; CDR3nt: TGTGCCAGCTCACGGTCCATAGGAGGGGGAGAGACCCAGTACTTC; CDR3aa: CASSRSIGGGETQYF
d_gene: TRBD1; v_gene: TRBV4-2; j_gene: TRBJ2-7; abundance: .; CDR3nt: TGTGCCAGCAGTCTCGAGGACAGGGCAACCGAGCAGTACTTC; CDR3aa: CASSLEDRATEQYF
d_gene: .; v_gene: TRBV7-2; j_gene: TRBJ2-5; abundance: .; CDR3nt: TGTGCCAGCAGCTTGTTGGTACAGACCCAGTACTTC; CDR3aa: CASSLLVQTQYF
d_gene: .; v_gene: TRBV7-9; j_gene: TRBJ2-7; abundance: .; CDR3nt: TGTGCCAGCAGCAGGGAGTACGAGCAGTACTTC; CDR3aa: CASSREYEQYF
d_gene: .; v_gene: TRBV18; j_gene: TRBJ1-4; abundance: .; CDR3nt: TGTGCCAGCTCTCAAAAGACAGGACTTAATGAAAAACTGTTTTTT; CDR3aa: CASSQKTGLNEKLFF